A single sample gave rise to the 3 T cell receptor beta chains below, sequenced in a study of Ad26.COV2.S vaccination and SARS-CoV-2 variants. As to treatment: some 20 received Ad26.COV2.S at low or high dose, single or two shots; roughly 5 received placebo; per-sample allocation not given. Sample collection was performed on day 63 after the first vaccine or placebo injection. The protocol was immunoSEQ multiplex PCR, while the TCRdb copy is restricted to in-frame clones and leaves out a portion. The sample shows about 370,000 clones, 80% to 90% of them seen only once. The sample was peripheral blood, taken in a trial of Ad26.COV2.S vaccine versus placebo. Every receptor here comes from a person between 18 and 59 years old who received the Ad26.COV2.S COVID-19 vaccine or a placebo.

The V and J genes are TRBV4-1 and TRBJ1-1; D gene uncertain. The length of the CDR3 is 15 residues. V gave up 1 base and J gave up 5 bases, with 14 bases separating them. The germline V gene encodes CDR1 MGHRA and CDR2 YSYEKL. CDR3 coding DNA: TGCGCCAGCAGCCAAGTGGGCCCACCGAGGACTGAAGCTTTCTTT. The encoded protein is CASSQVGPPRTEAFF.

This rearrangement joins TRBV27 to TRBJ2-2, with D possibly TRBD2 on 6 matching bases. The germline V gene has CDR1 MNHEY and CDR2 SMNVEV (reference sequence). V lost 2 bases and J lost 5, with 18 bases in between. The CDR3 is made up of 17 amino acids. The CDR3 protein is CASSLEPAGGLTGELFF. The CDR3 coding sequence is TGTGCCAGCAGTTTAGAGCCAGCGGGTGGACTTACCGGGGAGCTGTTTTTT.

Turning to this clone: Other DNA sequences from this sample encode an identical CDR3 as well. The gene calls are TRBV2 and TRBJ2-3; D gene unclear. The CDR3 is 12 amino acids. CDR1 and CDR2 from the germline V gene are SNHLY and FYNNEI. CDR3: CATTLSTDTQYF. Written as DNA, the CDR3 is TGTGCTACCACGCTTAGCACAGATACGCAGTATTTT.